These T cell receptor beta chains were read from a single sample in a study of T cells after yellow fever vaccination. MiXCR, applied by TCRdb to the 5' RACE reads, yields one record per CDR3 protein. Here the sample spans about 510,000 distinct CDR3 sequences, less than 25% being singletons. The source material was PBMCs, sampled roughly 20 days after the first yellow fever vaccination. The source of these receptors is a man younger than 35 who received the YFV17D yellow fever vaccine. Each CDR3 is given with its conserved first and last residue. A D gene is named only where the DNA matches it firmly. Clone size, where shown, is once, few, many, or a class for clones that have expanded.

CDR3nt: TGTGCCAGCAGCCCACAGGGGGGGGGCACAGATACGCAGTATTTT; CDR3aa: CASSPQGGGTDTQYF; abundance: -; j_gene: TRBJ2-3; v_gene: TRBV6-1; d_gene: -
CDR3nt: TGCAGTGCTAGTCTTCCAGGGGGAGGCTCACCCCTCCACTTT; CDR3aa: CSASLPGGGSPLHF; abundance: -; j_gene: TRBJ1-6; v_gene: TRBV20-1; d_gene: TRBD1
CDR3nt: TGTGCCAGCAGTTTCCCGGCGGGAAAACTGTTTTTT; CDR3aa: CASSFPAGKLFF; abundance: -; j_gene: TRBJ1-4; v_gene: TRBV27; d_gene: -
CDR3nt: TGTGCCATCAGTGAGTCGAATAGGGGGTCTGAGCAGTTCTTC; CDR3aa: CAISESNRGSEQFF; abundance: -; j_gene: TRBJ2-1; v_gene: TRBV10-3; d_gene: -
CDR3nt: TGCGCCAGCTCCTCCTCTAGCGGGGGGTTGAACACCGGGGAGCTGTTTTTT; CDR3aa: CASSSSSGGLNTGELFF; abundance: few; j_gene: TRBJ2-2; v_gene: TRBV5-1; d_gene: TRBD2
CDR3nt: TGTGCCAGCAGTTTTATAGGTGAAGCTTTCTTT; CDR3aa: CASSFIGEAFF; abundance: few; j_gene: TRBJ1-1; v_gene: TRBV28; d_gene: -
CDR3nt: TGTGCTAGTGGTTTCGGGACAGCTGTTCCCGAAAAACTGTTTTTT; CDR3aa: CASGFGTAVPEKLFF; abundance: few; j_gene: TRBJ1-4; v_gene: TRBV12-5; d_gene: TRBD1
CDR3nt: TGTGCCAGCAGTGGAGCTGGGGGCAATGGCTACACCTTC; CDR3aa: CASSGAGGNGYTF; abundance: -; j_gene: TRBJ1-2; v_gene: TRBV2; d_gene: -
CDR3nt: TGTGCCATCAGTGAGTCGGGGCAAGCCGGCTACACCTTC; CDR3aa: CAISESGQAGYTF; abundance: few; j_gene: TRBJ1-2; v_gene: TRBV10-3; d_gene: -
CDR3nt: TGTGCCAGCAGCGTAGAGTCTAGGGGTAATGAGCAGTTCTTC; CDR3aa: CASSVESRGNEQFF; abundance: -; j_gene: TRBJ2-1; v_gene: TRBV9; d_gene: -
CDR3nt: TGTGCCAGCAGGAATGCCGCGGGGATCGGGGAGCTGTTTTTT; CDR3aa: CASRNAAGIGELFF; abundance: -; j_gene: TRBJ2-2; v_gene: TRBV5-5; d_gene: -
CDR3nt: TGTGCCTGGAGTGTAGGCAACACCGGGGAGCTGTTTTTT; CDR3aa: CAWSVGNTGELFF; abundance: few; j_gene: TRBJ2-2; v_gene: TRBV30; d_gene: -
CDR3nt: TGTGCCATCAGTGGTTACAGGGAACCGGGCTCACCCCTCCACTTT; CDR3aa: CAISGYREPGSPLHF; abundance: -; j_gene: TRBJ1-6; v_gene: TRBV10-3; d_gene: -
CDR3nt: TGCGCCAGCAGCCAAGATGTGGGCAGGAGCTACGAGCAGTACTTC; CDR3aa: CASSQDVGRSYEQYF; abundance: -; j_gene: TRBJ2-7; v_gene: TRBV4-3; d_gene: -
CDR3nt: TGTGCCAGCAGTTACTCGATACGGGACTCTGGAAACACCATATATTTT; CDR3aa: CASSYSIRDSGNTIYF; abundance: -; j_gene: TRBJ1-3; v_gene: TRBV6-5; d_gene: -
CDR3nt: TGCGCCAGCAGCTTGCAACGGGGGGGCCTCTACAATGAGCAGTTCTTC; CDR3aa: CASSLQRGGLYNEQFF; abundance: few; j_gene: TRBJ2-1; v_gene: TRBV5-1; d_gene: TRBD2
CDR3nt: TGCGCCAGCAGCTTGGCGGTGGGGTCCGGCAATGAGCAGTTCTTC; CDR3aa: CASSLAVGSGNEQFF; abundance: -; j_gene: TRBJ2-1; v_gene: TRBV5-1; d_gene: -
CDR3nt: TGTGCCAGCAGTTACTCAGGACTAGGGGGAGAGACCCAGTACTTC; CDR3aa: CASSYSGLGGETQYF; abundance: -; j_gene: TRBJ2-5; v_gene: TRBV6-2/TRBV6-3; d_gene: -
CDR3nt: TGTGCCAGCAGCTTAGCAGGGCTAGCGGGGGGGCCAAAGACCCAGTACTTC; CDR3aa: CASSLAGLAGGPKTQYF; abundance: few; j_gene: TRBJ2-5; v_gene: TRBV7-2; d_gene: TRBD2
CDR3nt: TGTGCCAGCAGACTACAGGGGGGAGACACCGGGGAGCTGTTTTTT; CDR3aa: CASRLQGGDTGELFF; abundance: few; j_gene: TRBJ2-2; v_gene: TRBV12-3/TRBV12-4; d_gene: TRBD1
CDR3nt: TGTGCCAGCAGGGCAGTGAGGAACACTGAAGCTTTCTTT; CDR3aa: CASRAVRNTEAFF; abundance: once; j_gene: TRBJ1-1; v_gene: TRBV6-1; d_gene: -
CDR3nt: TGTGCCAGCAGCGCCCGGGACAGGCAGTTCTTC; CDR3aa: CASSARDRQFF; abundance: few; j_gene: TRBJ2-1; v_gene: TRBV5-4; d_gene: TRBD1
CDR3nt: TGTGCCAGTAGTAACCCGGGACAGAACTATGGCTACACCTTC; CDR3aa: CASSNPGQNYGYTF; abundance: -; j_gene: TRBJ1-2; v_gene: TRBV19; d_gene: TRBD1
CDR3nt: TGTGCCAGCAGCTTACTATCCGGGACAGGGAATTCACCCCTCCACTTT; CDR3aa: CASSLLSGTGNSPLHF; abundance: few; j_gene: TRBJ1-6; v_gene: TRBV7-6; d_gene: TRBD1
CDR3nt: TGCAGTGCTAGAGAAAGTTGGACCGGGGCTAGCGGTTACGAGCAGTACTTC; CDR3aa: CSARESWTGASGYEQYF; abundance: few; j_gene: TRBJ2-7; v_gene: TRBV20-1; d_gene: TRBD2
CDR3nt: TGCAGTGCCCTGTATGACGGGAATGAAAAACTGTTTTTT; CDR3aa: CSALYDGNEKLFF; abundance: -; j_gene: TRBJ1-4; v_gene: TRBV20-1; d_gene: -
CDR3nt: TGCGCCAGCAGCCAAGATTTCGAGAGAGCTTATGGCTACACCTTC; CDR3aa: CASSQDFERAYGYTF; abundance: -; j_gene: TRBJ1-2; v_gene: TRBV4-1; d_gene: -
CDR3nt: TGCGCCAGCAGCTTGGAGGGTCCAGCGGGGGCGCAAGAGACCCAGTACTTC; CDR3aa: CASSLEGPAGAQETQYF; abundance: -; j_gene: TRBJ2-5; v_gene: TRBV5-1; d_gene: TRBD2
CDR3nt: TGCAGTGCTAGGGGGATTTACGGCGGGGAGCTGTTTTTT; CDR3aa: CSARGIYGGELFF; abundance: few; j_gene: TRBJ2-2; v_gene: TRBV20-1; d_gene: -